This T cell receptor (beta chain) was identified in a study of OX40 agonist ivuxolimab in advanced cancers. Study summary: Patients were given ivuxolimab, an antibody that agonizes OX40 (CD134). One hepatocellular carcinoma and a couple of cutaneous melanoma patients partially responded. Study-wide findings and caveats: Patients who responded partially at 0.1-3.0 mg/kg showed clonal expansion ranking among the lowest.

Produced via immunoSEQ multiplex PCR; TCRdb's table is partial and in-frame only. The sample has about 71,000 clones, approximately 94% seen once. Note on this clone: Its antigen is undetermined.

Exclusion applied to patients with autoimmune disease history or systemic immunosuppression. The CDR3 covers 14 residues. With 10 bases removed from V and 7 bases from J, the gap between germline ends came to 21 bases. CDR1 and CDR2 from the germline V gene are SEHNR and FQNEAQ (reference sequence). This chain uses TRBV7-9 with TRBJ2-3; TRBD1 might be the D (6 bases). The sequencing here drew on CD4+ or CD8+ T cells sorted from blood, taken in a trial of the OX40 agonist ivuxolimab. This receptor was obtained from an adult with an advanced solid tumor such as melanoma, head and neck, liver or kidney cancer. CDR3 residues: CANLGNRDFNTQYF. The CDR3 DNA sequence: TGTGCCAACTTAGGGAACAGGGATTTTAATACGCAGTATTTT.